Shown below are 7 T cell receptor beta chains from a single sample sequenced in a study of human T cells and chemical hapten exposure. Time point given: patch test 1, 2 weeks after DPC sensitization. Stated treatment: therapeutic diphenylcyclopropenone sensitization with weekly scalp DPC. TCRdb processed the RACE reads anew with MiXCR; each CDR3 protein has one entry. The table records some 83,000 distinct CDR3 sequences, around 11% of them present only once. This specimen consisted of whole blood, obtained in connection with sensitization to the hapten diphenylcyclopropenone (DPC). The receptor set was obtained from a woman aged 50 to 60 with alopecia areata. Some clones in this sample may be carry-over from other donors' samples.

This clonotype occurred many times. The genes are TRBV18 and TRBJ1-1; the match to TRBD1 covers 9 bases. V gave up 4 bases and J gave up 4 bases; unmatched junction bases: 4. This CDR3 spans 14 amino acids. The V gene's germline CDR1 is KGHSH and CDR2 LQKENI. The CDR3 DNA reads TGTGCCAGCTCACAAGGGACAGGGCCCACTGAAGCTTTCTTT. It translates to CASSQGTGPTEAFF.

In this sample, this clonotype turned up a few times. This sequence joins TRBV9 and TRBJ2-3, with 15 positions matching TRBD2. The V gene's germline CDR1 is SGDLS and CDR2 YYNGEE. The V gene end was trimmed by 3 bases and the J gene end by 9 bases; junction bases not matched to a gene: 11. The CDR3 covers 17 residues. The CDR3 region is CASSAAPGTSGRKTQYF. The CDR3 DNA reads as TGTGCCAGCAGCGCCGCCCCCGGGACTAGCGGGAGGAAGACGCAGTATTTT.

With respect to this clonotype: A much more abundant neighbour one base away suggests this may be a read error. Here the CDR3 reads CASSLGLAGASNERFF. The CDR3 DNA reads as TGTGCCAGCAGCTTGGGACTAGCGGGAGCTAGCAATGAGCGGTTCTTC. The chain employs TRBV5-6 and TRBJ2-1, with 12 positions matching TRBD2. The CDR3 is made up of 16 amino acids. Germline lookup yields CDR1 SGHDT and CDR2 YYEEEE.

This clonotype was found many times. V gene TRBV28 combines with J gene TRBJ1-1, with D perhaps matching TRBD1 (6 bases). The germline V gene encodes CDR1 MDHEN and CDR2 SYDVKM. V lost 7 bases and J lost 4, with 16 bases in between. The CDR3 loop spans 14 amino acids. CDR3 protein: CASIKDRRGTEAFF. The CDR3 DNA follows: TGTGCCAGCATTAAAGACAGGAGGGGCACTGAAGCTTTCTTT.

V usage is TRBV12-3 or TRBV12-4 and J usage is TRBJ1-5; D not certain. This CDR3 has 12 amino acids. The V and J ends lost 8 bases and 3 bases respectively, with 8 bases between them. The CDR3 DNA sequence: TGTGCCAGCTGTCACATCAATCAGCCCCAGCATTTT. Protein sequence: CASCHINQPQHF.

This clonotype came up many times. The rearrangement joins TRBV12-3 or TRBV12-4 to TRBJ2-3; TRBD2 matches 11 bases. V shed 6 bases, J shed 4 bases, and the junction held 3 bases outside the gene matches. CDR3 length equals 14 residues. This chain's CDR3 is CASSGSGRADTQYF. CDR3 nucleotides: TGTGCCAGCAGCGGTAGCGGGAGGGCAGATACGCAGTATTTT.

Worth noting for this clonotype: This may stem from a read error, because a much larger clone lies one nucleotide away. The CDR3 bases are TGTGCCAGCCGCAGAAACTATGGCTACACCTTC. This encodes CASRRNYGYTF. The rearrangement links TRBV6-5 to TRBJ1-2; the D is unclear. V lost 8 bases and J 2 bases, leaving 6 bases between the germline ends. The CDR3 spans 11 residues. Looked up from germline, CDR1 is MNHEY and CDR2 is SVGAGI.